These T cell receptor beta chains were read from a single sample in a study of regulatory T cells in long-lasting Graves disease. MiXCR, run by TCRdb on the multiplex PCR reads, gives a single entry per CDR3 protein. There are about 470,000 distinct CDR3 sequences in the sample; more than 20% occur only once, and roughly 8% lies in the top ten. Source: peripheral blood mononuclear cells (PBMCs), taken when the disease was refractory, from a patient treated with antithyroid drugs. These receptors came from a female donor with Graves disease. Both conserved end residues are part of each CDR3. D genes are given only for firm matches. Clone size is stated in some rows and not others, as once, few, many or a class when expanded.

j_call: TRBJ1-1; d_call: NA; clone_size: few; v_call: TRBV27; cdr3_nt: TGTGCCAGCAGTTTAGGGGGGGTGAGCACTGAAGCTTTCTTT; cdr3_aa: CASSLGGVSTEAFF
j_call: TRBJ1-1; d_call: NA; clone_size: NA; v_call: TRBV9; cdr3_nt: TGTGCCAGCAGCGAGAGGGCTCTGAACACTGAAACTTTCTTT; cdr3_aa: CASSERALNTETFF
j_call: TRBJ2-4; d_call: NA; clone_size: many; v_call: TRBV7-2; cdr3_nt: TGTGCCAGCAGCTTAGATATAGCCAAAAACATTCAGTACTTC; cdr3_aa: CASSLDIAKNIQYF
j_call: TRBJ2-2; d_call: TRBD1; clone_size: few; v_call: TRBV7-9; cdr3_nt: TGTGCCAGCAGCCCCACCCCGGACAGGCACACCGGGGAGCTGTTTTTT; cdr3_aa: CASSPTPDRHTGELFF
j_call: TRBJ2-7; d_call: TRBD2; clone_size: NA; v_call: TRBV6-2/TRBV6-3; cdr3_nt: TGTGCCAGCACCTTAGCGGGAGGGGTCAACGAGCAGTACTTC; cdr3_aa: CASTLAGGVNEQYF
j_call: TRBJ2-7; d_call: NA; clone_size: few; v_call: TRBV6-1; cdr3_nt: TGTGCCAGCACTCCGAGAGGGGACCCGGGCCGTACCTACGAGCAGTACTTC; cdr3_aa: CASTPRGDPGRTYEQYF
j_call: TRBJ2-3; d_call: NA; clone_size: NA; v_call: TRBV6-1; cdr3_nt: TGTGCCAGCACTCTAGGGGGGGCAGATACGCAGTATTTT; cdr3_aa: CASTLGGADTQYF
j_call: TRBJ1-1; d_call: TRBD1; clone_size: NA; v_call: TRBV10-3; cdr3_nt: TGTGCCATCAGCCGAGGGGGCATGAACACTGAAGCTTTCTTT; cdr3_aa: CAISRGGMNTEAFF
j_call: TRBJ2-6; d_call: NA; clone_size: NA; v_call: TRBV7-9; cdr3_nt: TGTGCCAGCACCTTTGAAGGGCCCAACTCTGGGGCCAACGTCCTGACTTTC; cdr3_aa: CASTFEGPNSGANVLTF
j_call: TRBJ1-1; d_call: NA; clone_size: many; v_call: TRBV7-9; cdr3_nt: TGTGCCAGCAGCTTAGGACACGGAAACACTGAAGCTTTCTTT; cdr3_aa: CASSLGHGNTEAFF
j_call: TRBJ2-5; d_call: NA; clone_size: many; v_call: TRBV10-3; cdr3_nt: TGTGCCACGCAACGACAGGTCCAAGAGACCCAGTACTTC; cdr3_aa: CATQRQVQETQYF
j_call: TRBJ2-5; d_call: NA; clone_size: many; v_call: TRBV18; cdr3_nt: TGTGCCAGCTCATTCCGGGACACGTACCAAGAGACCCAGTACTTC; cdr3_aa: CASSFRDTYQETQYF
j_call: TRBJ2-4; d_call: NA; clone_size: many; v_call: TRBV6-4; cdr3_nt: TGTGCCAGCAGTGCGGGGACGGACAAAAACATTCAGTACTTC; cdr3_aa: CASSAGTDKNIQYF
j_call: TRBJ2-5; d_call: TRBD2; clone_size: many; v_call: TRBV7-2; cdr3_nt: TGTGCCAGCAGCTTAGTCCCGGGAGGGGCGGGGGAGACCCAGTACTTC; cdr3_aa: CASSLVPGGAGETQYF
j_call: TRBJ2-5; d_call: NA; clone_size: few; v_call: TRBV7-9; cdr3_nt: TGTGCCAGCAGCCTCCACCTCTCCAGACACCAAGGGACCCAGTACTTC; cdr3_aa: CASSLHLSRHQGTQYF
j_call: TRBJ2-7; d_call: TRBD2; clone_size: many; v_call: TRBV28; cdr3_nt: TGTGCCAGCAGTGTGGGACTAGCGGGAAGCGAGCAGTACTTC; cdr3_aa: CASSVGLAGSEQYF
j_call: TRBJ2-7; d_call: TRBD1; clone_size: NA; v_call: TRBV7-9; cdr3_nt: TGTGCCAGCAGCCTCACAGGGGGCATCGGTCCGGACGAGCAGTACTTC; cdr3_aa: CASSLTGGIGPDEQYF
j_call: TRBJ1-2; d_call: NA; clone_size: NA; v_call: TRBV7-9; cdr3_nt: TGTGCCAGCAGCCTCTACGGAGTTGGCTACACCTTC; cdr3_aa: CASSLYGVGYTF
j_call: TRBJ2-7; d_call: TRBD2; clone_size: few; v_call: TRBV6-2/TRBV6-3; cdr3_nt: TGTGCCAGCAGGGGGCCCGCGGGAGGCCGCTCCTACGAGCAGTACTTC; cdr3_aa: CASRGPAGGRSYEQYF
j_call: TRBJ1-6; d_call: NA; clone_size: NA; v_call: TRBV5-4; cdr3_nt: TGTGCCAGCAGCTTGCAGGGAGTCTCAAATTCACCCCTCCACTTT; cdr3_aa: CASSLQGVSNSPLHF
j_call: TRBJ2-7; d_call: NA; clone_size: NA; v_call: TRBV18; cdr3_nt: TGTGCCAGCTCAGGCGGGACGGACTCCTACGAGCAGTACTTC; cdr3_aa: CASSGGTDSYEQYF
j_call: TRBJ2-2; d_call: NA; clone_size: few; v_call: TRBV10-1; cdr3_nt: TGCGCCAGCAGGCCGGGAATACCTCAACGGCAAGCGAACACCGGGGAGCTGTTTTTT; cdr3_aa: CASRPGIPQRQANTGELFF
j_call: TRBJ1-4; d_call: TRBD1; clone_size: NA; v_call: TRBV6-5; cdr3_nt: TGTGCCAGCAGTTTCGGACAGGGTCCTGAAAAACTGTTTTTT; cdr3_aa: CASSFGQGPEKLFF
j_call: TRBJ2-5; d_call: NA; clone_size: NA; v_call: TRBV24-1; cdr3_nt: TGTGCCACCAGTGATTCAACCAGAGAGACCCAGTACTTC; cdr3_aa: CATSDSTRETQYF
j_call: TRBJ2-1; d_call: TRBD1; clone_size: many; v_call: TRBV2; cdr3_nt: TGTGCCAGCAGTCGAACCGGGACAGGGGGCCTCAATGAGCAGTTCTTC; cdr3_aa: CASSRTGTGGLNEQFF
j_call: TRBJ2-2; d_call: TRBD2; clone_size: many; v_call: TRBV6-1; cdr3_nt: TGTGCCAGCAGGAACGCTAGCGGGAGGACCACCGGGGAGCTGTTTTTT; cdr3_aa: CASRNASGRTTGELFF
j_call: TRBJ2-5; d_call: TRBD2; clone_size: many; v_call: TRBV7-9; cdr3_nt: TGTGCCAGCAGCTTAGCGCGTCTAGCGGGAGTCGGGGAGACCCAGTACTTC; cdr3_aa: CASSLARLAGVGETQYF
j_call: TRBJ2-7; d_call: TRBD2; clone_size: many; v_call: TRBV28; cdr3_nt: TGTGCCAGCAGTTTAGCTACTAGCGGGATTGGGGAGCAGTACTTC; cdr3_aa: CASSLATSGIGEQYF
j_call: TRBJ2-1; d_call: NA; clone_size: NA; v_call: TRBV11-1; cdr3_nt: TGTGCCAGCAGCGTTTTGTGGAAGAGCTCCTACAATGAGCAGTTCTTC; cdr3_aa: CASSVLWKSSYNEQFF
j_call: TRBJ2-2; d_call: NA; clone_size: NA; v_call: TRBV5-1; cdr3_nt: TGCGCCAGCAGCCACGGGGGTATGACCGGGGAGCTGTTTTTT; cdr3_aa: CASSHGGMTGELFF